This T cell receptor beta chain was captured by sequencing in a study of T cells in Graves' hyperthyroidism and ophthalmopathy. This CDR3 is 14 amino acids long. Germline V CDR1 and CDR2: SEHNR, FQNEAQ (reference sequence). The study, taken as a whole, reports: It was a median about seven months before onset that the model predicted ophthalmopathy. Stable hyperthyroidism and ophthalmopathy were separated using 13 V-J signatures.

Of note for this clonotype: The antigen is unknown. The junction differs from germline at one of its ends, possibly a read error.

TCR beta CDR3 regions were amplified from RNA transcripts. During a first-round RT-PCR of the TCR CDR3, the HTBI primer set was used. TCRdb passed the multiplex PCR reads through MiXCR, listing each CDR3 protein once. The table records over 700,000 distinct CDR3 sequences, approximately 40% of them present only once. Patients aged 18 to 65 had newly diagnosed hyperthyroidism lasting under 2 months. Reasons for excluding patients were uncontrolled infection, other autoimmune disease, pregnancy or lactation. The TCR originated in a young man with Graves' hyperthyroidism. Sequencing was carried out using blood. This rearrangement joins TRBV7-9 to TRBJ2-2; 9 nucleotides match TRBD1. CDR3: CASRQGGYTGELFF. The CDR3 nucleotides read TGCGCCAGCAGACAGGGGGGGTACACCGGGGAGCTGTTTTTT.